Listed below are T cell receptor beta chains from one sample, sequenced in a study of identical twins. TCRdb ran MiXCR on the 5' RACE reads and lists one entry per CDR3 protein. This table has under 300,000 distinct CDR3 sequences, about 8.3% appearing once. These data also featured in a second study, about yellow fever vaccine responses in identical twins.

The sequencing input was CD8+ T cells sorted from blood. The receptors derive from a woman between 18 and 29 years old in good health. Each CDR3 is given with its conserved first and last residue.

v_call: TRBV5-1; j_call: TRBJ2-7; cdr3_aa: CASSPFSGGLSREQYF
v_call: TRBV25-1; j_call: TRBJ2-3; cdr3_aa: CASSEATDTQYF
v_call: TRBV7-9; j_call: TRBJ2-7; cdr3_aa: CASSTGTSGAHEQYF
v_call: TRBV10-3; j_call: TRBJ2-7; cdr3_aa: CAISRATGTGDYEQYF
v_call: TRBV6-1; j_call: TRBJ2-3; cdr3_aa: CASSQWEVGDTQYF
v_call: TRBV15; j_call: TRBJ2-5; cdr3_aa: CATSREREGTQYF
v_call: TRBV10-2; j_call: TRBJ2-1; cdr3_aa: CASSEWVKDNEQFF
v_call: TRBV28; j_call: TRBJ2-7; cdr3_aa: CATESGQGSYEQYF
v_call: TRBV2; j_call: TRBJ2-1; cdr3_aa: CASNDRDSNEQFF
v_call: TRBV4-2; j_call: TRBJ1-6; cdr3_aa: CASSQGGGSPLHF
v_call: TRBV12-3/TRBV12-4; j_call: TRBJ2-7; cdr3_aa: CASSLAQGRSSYEQYF
v_call: TRBV12-5; j_call: TRBJ2-1; cdr3_aa: CASGGGDSLYNEQFF
v_call: TRBV29-1; j_call: TRBJ2-3; cdr3_aa: CSVGGREVVDTQYF
v_call: TRBV29-1; j_call: TRBJ2-7; cdr3_aa: CSVENRGRGRGYEQYF
v_call: TRBV11-2; j_call: TRBJ2-1; cdr3_aa: CASSLVRGEDSSYNEQFF
v_call: TRBV7-9; j_call: TRBJ2-3; cdr3_aa: CASSRRAGDTQYF
v_call: TRBV28; j_call: TRBJ2-3; cdr3_aa: CASSTIAGPRPDTQYF
v_call: TRBV11-2; j_call: TRBJ2-7; cdr3_aa: CASSLNLGAGDSTYEQYF
v_call: TRBV12-3/TRBV12-4; j_call: TRBJ1-3; cdr3_aa: CASSFHDRGTGNTIYF
v_call: TRBV4-1; j_call: TRBJ2-3; cdr3_aa: CASSQGTPGPTDTQYF
v_call: TRBV29-1; j_call: TRBJ1-1; cdr3_aa: CSADSLNTEAFF
v_call: TRBV14; j_call: TRBJ2-1; cdr3_aa: CASRHLWNNEQFF
v_call: TRBV20-1; j_call: TRBJ2-2; cdr3_aa: CSARSYWDFPYTGELFF
v_call: TRBV7-8; j_call: TRBJ2-7; cdr3_aa: CASSLEWVRPFEQYF
v_call: TRBV7-2; j_call: TRBJ1-5; cdr3_aa: CASSLRTKDQPQHF
v_call: TRBV10-3; j_call: TRBJ2-3; cdr3_aa: CAISAGSGGLTDTQYF
v_call: TRBV2; j_call: TRBJ2-5; cdr3_aa: CTISLGFAQGALKQETQYF
v_call: TRBV4-3; j_call: TRBJ1-1; cdr3_aa: CASSSVLNTEAFF
v_call: TRBV21-1; j_call: TRBJ2-2; cdr3_aa: CASSLPETSGGARGELFF
v_call: TRBV13; j_call: TRBJ2-1; cdr3_aa: CASSAGRVGYNEQFF
v_call: TRBV15; j_call: TRBJ1-5; cdr3_aa: CATRQGDQPQHF
v_call: TRBV10-2; j_call: TRBJ2-7; cdr3_aa: CASSGPRTSGPRSSYEQYF
v_call: TRBV29-1; j_call: TRBJ2-6; cdr3_aa: CSVAGDRQVSGANVLTF
v_call: TRBV28; j_call: TRBJ2-1; cdr3_aa: CASNVDRLDPEQFF
v_call: TRBV12-3/TRBV12-4; j_call: TRBJ1-6; cdr3_aa: CASSTGSLSPLHF
v_call: TRBV27; j_call: TRBJ1-1; cdr3_aa: CASSPGIRGEAFF